These T cell receptor beta chains were read from a single sample in a study of cytomegalovirus exposure and HLA in healthy donors. Profiling relied on immunoSEQ multiplex PCR, and the TCRdb table lists in-frame clones only, not all of them. Of 95,000 to 150,000 clones in the sample, 85% to 95% were seen once. The sample was PBMCs. These TCRs come from a woman aged 18 to 35 in good health and CMV-seronegative. Each CDR3 is given with its conserved first and last residue. D genes are given only for firm matches. Not all rows give a size; the values are once, few, many and, for expanded clones, a class.

j_call: TRBJ2-5; d_call: .; clone_size: .; v_call: TRBV30; cdr3_nt: TGTGCCTGGAGTGGGACAGACCAAGAGACCCAGTACTTC; cdr3_aa: CAWSGTDQETQYF
j_call: TRBJ2-7; d_call: .; clone_size: .; v_call: TRBV14; cdr3_nt: TGTGCCAGCAGCCCATCAGGGGTGAGAGCCTACGAGCAGTACTTC; cdr3_aa: CASSPSGVRAYEQYF
j_call: TRBJ2-2; d_call: .; clone_size: .; v_call: TRBV11-3; cdr3_nt: TGTGCCAGCAGCTTCGCCGGGGAGCTGTTTTTT; cdr3_aa: CASSFAGELFF
j_call: TRBJ2-2; d_call: TRBD1; clone_size: .; v_call: TRBV5-1; cdr3_nt: TGCGCCAGCAGCACGTATACAGGGGTCTCCGGGGAGCTGTTTTTT; cdr3_aa: CASSTYTGVSGELFF
j_call: TRBJ1-1; d_call: .; clone_size: once; v_call: TRBV18; cdr3_nt: TGTGCCAGCTCACCCGGGACAAATCGAGGTGAAGCTTTCTTT; cdr3_aa: CASSPGTNRGEAFF
j_call: TRBJ2-1; d_call: .; clone_size: .; v_call: TRBV19; cdr3_nt: TGTGCCAGTAGTATTATACTAGCTCCTAACAATGAGCAGTTCTTC; cdr3_aa: CASSIILAPNNEQFF
j_call: TRBJ2-1; d_call: TRBD2; clone_size: .; v_call: TRBV10-2; cdr3_nt: TGCGCCAGCGGAATGGGGACTAGCGGGAGGCGGTCCTACAATGAGCAGTTCTTC; cdr3_aa: CASGMGTSGRRSYNEQFF
j_call: TRBJ1-1; d_call: .; clone_size: .; v_call: TRBV7-3; cdr3_nt: TGTGCCAGCAGACCCGAGGGAGGGCGGAACACTGAAGCTTTCTTT; cdr3_aa: CASRPEGGRNTEAFF
j_call: TRBJ2-3; d_call: .; clone_size: once; v_call: TRBV15; cdr3_nt: TGTGCCACCACCCCCCTGGGAGGCACCAACACAGATACGCAGTATTTT; cdr3_aa: CATTPLGGTNTDTQYF
j_call: TRBJ1-1; d_call: TRBD1; clone_size: .; v_call: TRBV9; cdr3_nt: TGTGCCAGCAGCGGGGACAGCGCTACTGAAGCTTTCTTT; cdr3_aa: CASSGDSATEAFF
j_call: TRBJ1-4; d_call: TRBD1; clone_size: .; v_call: TRBV5-1; cdr3_nt: TGCGCCAGCAGCTCGACAGGGGGCGCAACTAATGAAAAACTGTTTTTT; cdr3_aa: CASSSTGGATNEKLFF
j_call: TRBJ1-2; d_call: .; clone_size: .; v_call: TRBV11-2; cdr3_nt: TGTGCCAGCAGCTTAGAGTCGGCAGGGCTGAATGGCTACACCTTC; cdr3_aa: CASSLESAGLNGYTF
j_call: TRBJ2-3; d_call: TRBD2; clone_size: once; v_call: TRBV2; cdr3_nt: TGTGCCAGCAAGCGTCGGACTAGCGGGGGGATAGATACGCAGTATTTT; cdr3_aa: CASKRRTSGGIDTQYF
j_call: TRBJ2-1; d_call: .; clone_size: .; v_call: TRBV28; cdr3_nt: TGTGCCAGCACGCAGCAGGGCAATGAGCAGTTCTTC; cdr3_aa: CASTQQGNEQFF
j_call: TRBJ1-1; d_call: TRBD1; clone_size: .; v_call: TRBV28; cdr3_nt: TGTGCCAGCAGTCTACATGGGGGACAGGGGGGTGGTTTCTTT; cdr3_aa: CASSLHGGQGGGFF
j_call: TRBJ1-5; d_call: .; clone_size: .; v_call: TRBV2; cdr3_nt: TGTGCCAGCACCCTAGACAATCAGCCCCAGCATTTT; cdr3_aa: CASTLDNQPQHF
j_call: TRBJ2-3; d_call: TRBD1; clone_size: .; v_call: TRBV6-1; cdr3_nt: TGTGCCAGCAGTGAAGGTACAGGGGGCACGGATACGCAGTATTTT; cdr3_aa: CASSEGTGGTDTQYF
j_call: TRBJ1-2; d_call: .; clone_size: .; v_call: TRBV28; cdr3_nt: TGTGCCAGCATAATGACAGGCGAGCCCTATGGCTACACCTTC; cdr3_aa: CASIMTGEPYGYTF
j_call: TRBJ2-7; d_call: TRBD2; clone_size: .; v_call: TRBV6-6; cdr3_nt: TGTGCCAGCAGGAGCAGCGGGGACGAGCAGTACTTC; cdr3_aa: CASRSSGDEQYF
j_call: TRBJ2-7; d_call: TRBD2; clone_size: .; v_call: TRBV7-9; cdr3_nt: TGTGCCAGCAGCTACTCAGCGGGAGGACGGGAGCAGTACTTC; cdr3_aa: CASSYSAGGREQYF
j_call: TRBJ2-7; d_call: .; clone_size: .; v_call: TRBV6-1; cdr3_nt: TGTGCCAGCAGTGAACGCTACGAGCAGTACTTC; cdr3_aa: CASSERYEQYF
j_call: TRBJ2-2; d_call: TRBD1; clone_size: .; v_call: TRBV13; cdr3_nt: TGTGCCAGCAGCCCCCGACAGGGTACCTCCACCGGGGAGCTGTTTTTT; cdr3_aa: CASSPRQGTSTGELFF
j_call: TRBJ1-4; d_call: .; clone_size: .; v_call: TRBV6-1; cdr3_nt: TGTGCCAGCAGCCGAACGTCGGGGAGTGAAGAAAAACTGTTTTTT; cdr3_aa: CASSRTSGSEEKLFF
j_call: TRBJ2-3; d_call: .; clone_size: .; v_call: TRBV15; cdr3_nt: TGTGCCACCAGCAGGGGGTGGGGGGATACAGATACGCAGTATTTT; cdr3_aa: CATSRGWGDTDTQYF
j_call: TRBJ1-2; d_call: .; clone_size: .; v_call: TRBV11-2; cdr3_nt: TGTGCCAGCAGCTTAAGCGCAGGGGTTGATGGCTACACCTTC; cdr3_aa: CASSLSAGVDGYTF
j_call: TRBJ2-7; d_call: .; clone_size: .; v_call: TRBV2; cdr3_nt: TGTGCCAGCAAACTCCCAACGCCATCCTACGAGCAGTACTTC; cdr3_aa: CASKLPTPSYEQYF
j_call: TRBJ2-1; d_call: .; clone_size: once; v_call: TRBV2; cdr3_nt: TGTGCCAGCAGCGCCCGTGCGGTAAACAATGAGCAGTTCTTC; cdr3_aa: CASSARAVNNEQFF
j_call: TRBJ2-7; d_call: TRBD1; clone_size: .; v_call: TRBV27; cdr3_nt: TGTGCCAGCAGTTTATTCTTAACAGGGGGCTCCTACGAGCAGTACTTC; cdr3_aa: CASSLFLTGGSYEQYF
j_call: TRBJ2-1; d_call: TRBD2; clone_size: once; v_call: TRBV5-1; cdr3_nt: TGCGCCAGCAAAGTGGGGGGGAGCTCCTACAATGAGCAGTTCTTC; cdr3_aa: CASKVGGSSYNEQFF
j_call: TRBJ2-1; d_call: .; clone_size: .; v_call: TRBV5-5; cdr3_nt: TGTGCCAGCAGCTTGGCCCCGCAGGGCTCATACAATGAGCAGTTCTTC; cdr3_aa: CASSLAPQGSYNEQFF
j_call: TRBJ2-1; d_call: .; clone_size: .; v_call: TRBV5-1; cdr3_nt: TGCGCCAGCAGCTTTCTACAGGGTTCTCGCAATGAGCAGTTCTTC; cdr3_aa: CASSFLQGSRNEQFF
j_call: TRBJ2-2; d_call: .; clone_size: .; v_call: TRBV19; cdr3_nt: TGTGCCAGTAGTTGGCAGGGCTCGAACACCGGGGAGCTGTTTTTT; cdr3_aa: CASSWQGSNTGELFF
j_call: TRBJ2-5; d_call: .; clone_size: .; v_call: TRBV20-1; cdr3_nt: TGCAGTGCTTCCAAAGAGACCCAGTACTTC; cdr3_aa: CSASKETQYF
j_call: TRBJ2-1; d_call: TRBD2; clone_size: .; v_call: TRBV19; cdr3_nt: TGTGCCAGTAGTATTACGGGAGGGGGCTACAATGAGCAGTTCTTC; cdr3_aa: CASSITGGGYNEQFF
j_call: TRBJ1-5; d_call: .; clone_size: .; v_call: TRBV2; cdr3_nt: TGTGCCAGCAGTGAAGGGGGGGGCCGACAGCCCCAGCATTTT; cdr3_aa: CASSEGGGRQPQHF
j_call: TRBJ1-3; d_call: .; clone_size: .; v_call: TRBV4-1; cdr3_nt: TGCGCCAGCAGCCAAGATCGGGGTCAGGGGCAAAGAAGAAACACCATATATTTT; cdr3_aa: CASSQDRGQGQRRNTIYF
j_call: TRBJ2-7; d_call: TRBD2; clone_size: few; v_call: TRBV11-2; cdr3_nt: TGTGCCAGCAGCTTAGATTGGGCTAGCGGCTCCTACGAGCAGTACTTC; cdr3_aa: CASSLDWASGSYEQYF
j_call: TRBJ2-1; d_call: .; clone_size: .; v_call: TRBV9; cdr3_nt: TGTGCCAGCAGCGTAGCTTCGAATGAGCAGTTCTTC; cdr3_aa: CASSVASNEQFF
j_call: TRBJ2-1; d_call: .; clone_size: .; v_call: TRBV6-6; cdr3_nt: TGTGCCAGCAGTTACTCCCAAGCCAATGAGCAGTTCTTC; cdr3_aa: CASSYSQANEQFF
j_call: TRBJ1-2; d_call: .; clone_size: once; v_call: TRBV6-6; cdr3_nt: TGTGCCAGCAGATCGGCAGGAGGTGGTTACTATGGCTACACCTTC; cdr3_aa: CASRSAGGGYYGYTF
j_call: TRBJ1-4; d_call: TRBD1; clone_size: .; v_call: TRBV2; cdr3_nt: TGTGCCAGCAGTGAAGATCAGGGGGGCCTGTTTTTT; cdr3_aa: CASSEDQGGLFF
j_call: TRBJ2-1; d_call: .; clone_size: .; v_call: TRBV9; cdr3_nt: TGTGCCAGCAGCGTAGCGGTTGGAGCTTACAATGAGCAGTTCTTC; cdr3_aa: CASSVAVGAYNEQFF
j_call: TRBJ1-6; d_call: TRBD1; clone_size: .; v_call: TRBV5-6; cdr3_nt: TGTGCCAGCAGCACCTCCGGGACAGGGCAGGGATTATATAATTCACCCCTCCACTTT; cdr3_aa: CASSTSGTGQGLYNSPLHF
j_call: TRBJ2-5; d_call: TRBD2; clone_size: once; v_call: TRBV9; cdr3_nt: TGTGCCAGCAGCGTAGCCCGGGGGGGATTGGGAGAGACCCAGTACTTC; cdr3_aa: CASSVARGGLGETQYF
j_call: TRBJ2-1; d_call: TRBD2; clone_size: many; v_call: TRBV6-1; cdr3_nt: TGTGCCAGCAGTGAAGCTAGCGGGGGGGCCAATGAGCAGTTCTTC; cdr3_aa: CASSEASGGANEQFF
j_call: TRBJ2-5; d_call: .; clone_size: .; v_call: TRBV30; cdr3_nt: TGTGCCTGGAGTGGACAGATCCAAGAGACCCAGTACTTC; cdr3_aa: CAWSGQIQETQYF
j_call: TRBJ2-7; d_call: TRBD1; clone_size: .; v_call: TRBV10-3; cdr3_nt: TGTGCCATCAGTGACGCCGGGACAGGATACGAGCAGTACTTC; cdr3_aa: CAISDAGTGYEQYF
j_call: TRBJ2-7; d_call: .; clone_size: .; v_call: TRBV29-1; cdr3_nt: TGCAGCGTTGTTGGCCTATATGCAGCGTCCTACGAGCAGTACTTC; cdr3_aa: CSVVGLYAASYEQYF
j_call: TRBJ1-4; d_call: .; clone_size: .; v_call: TRBV20-1; cdr3_nt: TGCAGTGCCAGGCACCGCCAAGGACTGTTTTTT; cdr3_aa: CSARHRQGLFF